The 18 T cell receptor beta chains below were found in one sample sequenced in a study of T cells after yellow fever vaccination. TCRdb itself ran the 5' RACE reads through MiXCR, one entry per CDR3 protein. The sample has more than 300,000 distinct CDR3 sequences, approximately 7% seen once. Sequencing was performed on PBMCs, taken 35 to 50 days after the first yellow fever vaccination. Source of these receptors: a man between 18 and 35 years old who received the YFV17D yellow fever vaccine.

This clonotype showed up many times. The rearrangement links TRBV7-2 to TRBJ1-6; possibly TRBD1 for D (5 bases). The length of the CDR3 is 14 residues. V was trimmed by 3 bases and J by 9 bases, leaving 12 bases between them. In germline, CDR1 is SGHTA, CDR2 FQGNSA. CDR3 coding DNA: TGTGCCAGCAGCTTCCCCATCAGGGTTTCACCCCTCCACTTT. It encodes CASSFPIRVSPLHF.

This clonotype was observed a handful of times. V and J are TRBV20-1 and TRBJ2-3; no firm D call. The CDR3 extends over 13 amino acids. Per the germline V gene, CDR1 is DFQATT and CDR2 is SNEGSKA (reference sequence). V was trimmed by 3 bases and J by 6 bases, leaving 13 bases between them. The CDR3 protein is CSASSGPVDTQYF. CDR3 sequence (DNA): TGCAGTGCTAGCTCTGGGCCCGTGGATACGCAGTATTTT.

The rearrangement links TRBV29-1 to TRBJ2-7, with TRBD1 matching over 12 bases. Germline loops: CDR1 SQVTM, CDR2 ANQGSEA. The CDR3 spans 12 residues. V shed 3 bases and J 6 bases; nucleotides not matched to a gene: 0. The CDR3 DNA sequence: TGCAGCGTTGAGGGACAGGGGGCCGAGCAGTACTTC. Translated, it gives CSVEGQGAEQYF.

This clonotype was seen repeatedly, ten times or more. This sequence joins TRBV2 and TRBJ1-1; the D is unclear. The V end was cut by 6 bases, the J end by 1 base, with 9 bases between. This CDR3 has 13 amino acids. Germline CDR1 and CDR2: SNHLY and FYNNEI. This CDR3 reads CASSQEGNTEAFF. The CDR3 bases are TGTGCCAGCAGCCAGGAGGGGAACACTGAAGCTTTCTTT.

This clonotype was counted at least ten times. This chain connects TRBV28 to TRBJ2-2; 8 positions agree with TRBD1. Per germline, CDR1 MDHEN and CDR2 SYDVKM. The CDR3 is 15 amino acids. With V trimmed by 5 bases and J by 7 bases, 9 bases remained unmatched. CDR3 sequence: CASSEDRVLGGELFF. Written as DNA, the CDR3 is TGTGCCAGCAGTGAGGACAGGGTCCTGGGCGGGGAGCTGTTTTTT.

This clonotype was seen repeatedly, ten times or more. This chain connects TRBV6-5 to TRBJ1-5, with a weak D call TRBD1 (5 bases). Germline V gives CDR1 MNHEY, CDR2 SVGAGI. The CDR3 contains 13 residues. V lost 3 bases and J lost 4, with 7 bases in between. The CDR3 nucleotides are TGTGCCAGCAGTTATGGGGGGAATCAGCCCCAGCATTTT. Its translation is CASSYGGNQPQHF.

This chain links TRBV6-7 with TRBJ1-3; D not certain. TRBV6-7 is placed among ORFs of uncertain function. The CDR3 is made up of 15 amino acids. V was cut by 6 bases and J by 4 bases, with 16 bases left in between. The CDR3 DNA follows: TGTGCCAGCAGCCGACCCCGGACGGACGGAAACACCATATATTTT. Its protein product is CASSRPRTDGNTIYF.

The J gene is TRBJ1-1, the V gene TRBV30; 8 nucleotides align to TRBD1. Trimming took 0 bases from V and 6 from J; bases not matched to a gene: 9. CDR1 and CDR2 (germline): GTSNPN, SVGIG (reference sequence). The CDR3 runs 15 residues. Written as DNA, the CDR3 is TGTGCCTGGAGTGTACGGGCAGGGGGCCTTTCTGAAGCTTTCTTT. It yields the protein CAWSVRAGGLSEAFF.

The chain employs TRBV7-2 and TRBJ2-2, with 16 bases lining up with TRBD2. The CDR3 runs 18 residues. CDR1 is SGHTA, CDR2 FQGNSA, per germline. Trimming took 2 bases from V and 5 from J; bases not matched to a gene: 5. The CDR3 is CASSLPGLAGGPTGELFF. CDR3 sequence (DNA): TGTGCCAGCAGCTTACCGGGACTAGCGGGGGGGCCAACCGGGGAGCTGTTTTTT.

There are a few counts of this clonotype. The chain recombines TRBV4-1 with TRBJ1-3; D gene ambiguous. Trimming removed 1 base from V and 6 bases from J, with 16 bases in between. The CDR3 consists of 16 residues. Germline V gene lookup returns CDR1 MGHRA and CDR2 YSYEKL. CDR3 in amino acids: CASSQGALGFENTIYF. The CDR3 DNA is TGCGCCAGCAGCCAAGGGGCATTGGGTTTCGAAAACACCATATATTTT.

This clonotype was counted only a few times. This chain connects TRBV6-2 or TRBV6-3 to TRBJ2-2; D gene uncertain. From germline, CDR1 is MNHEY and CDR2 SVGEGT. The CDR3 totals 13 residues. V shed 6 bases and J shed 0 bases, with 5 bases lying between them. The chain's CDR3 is CASSRPNTGELFF. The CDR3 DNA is TGTGCCAGCAGCAGGCCGAACACCGGGGAGCTGTTTTTT.

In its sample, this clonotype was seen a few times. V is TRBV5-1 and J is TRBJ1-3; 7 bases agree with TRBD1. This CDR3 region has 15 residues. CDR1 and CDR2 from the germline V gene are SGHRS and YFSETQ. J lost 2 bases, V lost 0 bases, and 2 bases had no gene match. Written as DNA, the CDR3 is TGCGCCAGCAGCTTGGCGACAGGGCCTGGAAACACCATATATTTT. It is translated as CASSLATGPGNTIYF.

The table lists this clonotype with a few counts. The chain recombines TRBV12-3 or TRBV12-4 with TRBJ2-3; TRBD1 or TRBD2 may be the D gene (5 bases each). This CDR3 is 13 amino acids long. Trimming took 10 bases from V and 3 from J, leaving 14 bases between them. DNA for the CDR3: TGTGCCATAGAGGGGCGGTGGACAGATACGCAGTATTTT. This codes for CAIEGRWTDTQYF.

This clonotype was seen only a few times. The CDR3 sequence: CASSDRRGGNEQFF. CDR3 nucleotide sequence: TGTGCCAGCAGTGACCGGAGGGGCGGGAATGAGCAGTTCTTC. The chain uses TRBV6-4 and TRBJ2-1, with D possibly matching TRBD2 (6 bases). The germline gives CDR1 MRHNA, CDR2 SNTAGT. V lost 2 bases, J lost 7 bases, and 12 bases lay in between. This CDR3 is built from 14 residues.

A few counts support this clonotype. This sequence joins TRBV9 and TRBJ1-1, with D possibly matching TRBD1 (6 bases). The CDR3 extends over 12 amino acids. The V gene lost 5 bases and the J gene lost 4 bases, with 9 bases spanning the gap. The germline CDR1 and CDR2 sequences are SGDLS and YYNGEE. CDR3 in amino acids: CASSEQGTEAFF. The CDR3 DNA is TGTGCCAGCAGTGAACAGGGCACTGAAGCTTTCTTT.

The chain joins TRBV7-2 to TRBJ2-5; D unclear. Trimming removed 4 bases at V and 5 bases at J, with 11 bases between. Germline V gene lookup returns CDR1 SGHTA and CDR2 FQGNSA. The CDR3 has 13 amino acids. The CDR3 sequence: CASSYYTVETQYF. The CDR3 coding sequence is TGTGCCAGCAGCTATTACACAGTCGAGACCCAGTACTTC.

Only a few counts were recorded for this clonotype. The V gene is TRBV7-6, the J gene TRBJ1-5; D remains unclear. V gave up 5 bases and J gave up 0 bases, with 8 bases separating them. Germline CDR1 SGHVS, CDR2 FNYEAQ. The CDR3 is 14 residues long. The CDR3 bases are TGTGCCAGCAGCCCATTAGATAGCAATCAGCCCCAGCATTTT. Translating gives CASSPLDSNQPQHF. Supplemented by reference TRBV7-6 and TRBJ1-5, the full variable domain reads GAGVSQSPRYKVTKRGQDVALRCDPISGHVSLYWYRQALGQGPEFLTYFNYEAQQDKSGLPNDRFSAERPEGSISTLTIQRTEQRDSAMYRCASSPLDSNQPQHFGDGTRLSIL.

The CDR3 spells CASSFRGSTGELFF. In DNA, the CDR3 is TGTGCCAGCAGTTTCAGGGGTTCTACCGGGGAGCTGTTTTTT. The genes are TRBV6-5 and TRBJ2-2; weak D call: TRBD1 (6 bases). The V gene lost 4 bases and the J gene lost 5 bases, with 11 bases spanning the gap. The CDR3 runs to 14 residues. Germline loops: CDR1 MNHEY, CDR2 SVGAGI.